The rows below give T cell receptor beta chains drawn from one sample of a study of blood T cell repertoires in COVID-19. TCRdb keeps only in-frame clones here, not all; method: immunoSEQ multiplex PCR. The sample lists over 150,000 clones, about 86% seen once, with approximately 7% in the top ten. Sequencing was done on a sample of peripheral blood. Every receptor here comes from a man aged 45 to 65 with active or convalescent COVID-19. Both conserved end residues are part of each CDR3. The D gene is left open where the match is weak. Expanded clones are given a class, and other clones once, few, many or no size at all.

>TRBJ2-1|TRBV18|-|-
CASSPRLGRAGNGWQFF
TGTGCCAGCTCACCCCGACTAGGCAGGGCAGGGAATGGATGGCAGTTCTTC
>TRBJ1-2|TRBV15|few|-
CATSETGTPTNYGYTF
TGTGCCACCAGCGAAACCGGGACACCCACTAACTATGGCTACACCTTC
>TRBJ1-2|TRBV10-3|-|-
CAISGLREANYGYTF
TGTGCCATCAGTGGTTTAAGAGAAGCTAACTATGGCTACACCTTC
>TRBJ2-7|TRBV11-2|once|-
CASSLGLAKSYEQYF
TGTGCCAGCAGCTTAGGGCTAGCGAAGTCCTACGAGCAGTACTTC
>TRBJ1-1|TRBV27|once|-
CASMDSYTEAFF
TGTGCCAGCATGGACAGCTACACTGAAGCTTTCTTT
>TRBJ1-2|TRBV21-1|-|-
CASSDGQGNYGYTF
TGTGCCAGCAGCGACGGACAGGGGAACTATGGCTACACCTTC
>TRBJ1-2|TRBV23-1|-|-
CASSKFLGKGPHYGYTF
TGCGCCAGCAGTAAATTTCTGGGGAAGGGGCCACACTATGGCTACACCTTC
>TRBJ2-5|TRBV6-5|-|-
CASSYSTETLETQYF
TGTGCCAGCAGTTACTCGACAGAGACCCTAGAGACCCAGTACTTC
>TRBJ1-2|TRBV27|-|-
CASSLSVGNNYGYTF
TGTGCCAGCAGTTTATCGGTGGGCAATAACTATGGCTACACCTTC
>TRBJ2-2|TRBV5-1|once|-
CASRQAAENTGELFF
TGCGCCAGCAGACAGGCGGCGGAGAACACCGGGGAGCTGTTTTTT
>TRBJ2-7|TRBV11-2|-|TRBD1
CATSGTVHEQYF
TGTGCCACCTCCGGGACAGTCCACGAGCAGTACTTC
>TRBJ2-2|TRBV7-6|-|TRBD1
CASSLEGRQGANTGELFF
TGTGCCAGCAGCTTAGAGGGGAGGCAGGGGGCCAACACCGGGGAGCTGTTTTTT
>TRBJ2-5|TRBV10-3|-|-
CAISETGGGTQYF
TGTGCCATCAGTGAGACAGGGGGGGGGACCCAGTACTTC
>TRBJ1-1|TRBV5-4|once|TRBD1
CASSNPTGLSEAFF
TGTGCCAGCAGCAACCCGACAGGGCTCTCTGAAGCTTTCTTT
>TRBJ1-1|TRBV18|-|TRBD1
CASSPPGQGRNTEAFF
TGTGCCAGCTCACCACCAGGACAGGGGAGGAACACTGAAGCTTTCTTT
>TRBJ1-1|TRBV15|few|-
CATSRELYSGNTEAFF
TGTGCCACCAGCAGAGAATTGTATTCCGGGAACACTGAAGCTTTCTTT
>TRBJ2-1|TRBV4-1|-|TRBD2
CASSQEGLAGKDEQFF
TGCGCCAGCAGCCAAGAGGGACTAGCGGGAAAGGATGAGCAGTTCTTC
>TRBJ2-1|TRBV7-2|-|-
CASSLERELVNEQFF
TGTGCCAGCAGCTTAGAACGGGAGTTGGTCAATGAGCAGTTCTTC
>TRBJ1-1|TRBV5-8|-|TRBD1
CASSLDRGRTEAFF
TGTGCCAGCAGCTTGGACAGGGGGCGCACTGAAGCTTTCTTT
>TRBJ1-2|TRBV24-1|-|TRBD1
CATSDPLTGGGYTF
TGTGCCACCAGTGATCCACTTACAGGGGGCGGCTACACCTTC
>TRBJ1-1|TRBV10-3|-|-
CAISEPRTGNTEAFF
TGTGCCATCAGTGAGCCAAGAACGGGAAACACTGAAGCTTTCTTT
>TRBJ1-2|TRBV6-2/TRBV6-3|-|-
CASSNPRRSGYTF
TGTGCCAGCAGTAACCCTCGCCGGAGTGGCTACACCTTC
>TRBJ2-7|TRBV9|-|TRBD1
CASSTGTGGSEQYF
TGTGCCAGCAGCACCGGGACAGGGGGGTCCGAGCAGTACTTC
>TRBJ2-7|TRBV6-2/TRBV6-3|-|TRBD1
CASSPLTGAYEQYF
TGTGCCAGCAGCCCTTTAACAGGGGCCTACGAGCAGTACTTC
>TRBJ1-1|TRBV24-1|-|-
CATRGRGTEAFF
TGTGCCACCCGGGGGAGGGGCACTGAAGCTTTCTTT
>TRBJ2-1|TRBV24-1|once|-
CATSDVTRSQAEQFF
TGTGCCACCAGTGATGTGACTAGATCGCAAGCTGAGCAGTTCTTC
>TRBJ2-6|TRBV27|-|-
CASSKSGAGANVLTF
TGTGCCAGCAGCAAATCGGGGGCTGGGGCCAACGTCCTGACTTTC
>TRBJ2-6|TRBV12-5|-|-
CASGSGPGANVLTF
TGTGCTAGTGGTTCTGGGCCTGGGGCCAACGTCCTGACTTTC
>TRBJ2-3|TRBV7-2|-|-
CASSLDYTDTQYF
TGTGCCAGCAGCTTAGACTACACAGATACGCAGTATTTT
>TRBJ2-1|TRBV11-3|-|TRBD1
CASSPFTGVEQFF
TGTGCCAGCAGCCCCTTTACAGGGGTCGAGCAGTTCTTC
>TRBJ2-3|TRBV5-1|few|TRBD1
CASSQTGAGTDTQYF
TGCGCCAGCAGCCAGACAGGGGCCGGCACAGATACGCAGTATTTT
>TRBJ2-1|TRBV7-2|-|TRBD1
CASSLGTGQSEQFF
TGTGCCAGCAGCTTAGGGACAGGGCAGTCTGAGCAGTTCTTC
>TRBJ2-1|TRBV24-1|-|TRBD2
CATTPGTSGNNEQFF
TGTGCCACCACGCCAGGGACTAGCGGAAACAATGAGCAGTTCTTC
>TRBJ1-2|TRBV24-1|-|TRBD1
CATWGRQGVDYGYTF
TGTGCCACTTGGGGCCGACAGGGTGTAGACTATGGCTACACCTTC
>TRBJ2-3|TRBV6-4|-|TRBD2
CASSRLAGFDTDTQYF
TGTGCCAGCTCCCGACTAGCGGGTTTCGACACAGATACGCAGTATTTT
>TRBJ2-3|TRBV15|-|-
CATSRASTDTQYF
TGTGCCACCAGCAGAGCTAGCACAGATACGCAGTATTTT
>TRBJ1-6|TRBV6-6|-|TRBD1
CASNEQGDSPLHF
TGTGCCAGCAACGAGCAGGGGGATTCACCCCTCCACTTT
>TRBJ2-3|TRBV19|once|-
CASSTTRDTQYF
TGTGCCAGTAGTACGACGAGGGATACGCAGTATTTT
>TRBJ1-2|TRBV27|-|-
CASSINVLYGYTF
TGTGCCAGCAGTATAAACGTTCTATATGGCTACACCTTC
>TRBJ2-1|TRBV4-3|-|TRBD2
CASSQTPSGRALDAQFF
TGCGCCAGCAGCCAAACGCCTAGCGGGAGGGCTCTGGATGCGCAGTTCTTC
>TRBJ2-1|TRBV11-3|-|-
CASSVIPDNEQFF
TGTGCCAGCAGCGTGATCCCAGACAATGAGCAGTTCTTC
>TRBJ2-2|TRBV3-1/TRBV3-2|-|TRBD1
CASSQEGVGQGDTGELFF
TGTGCCAGCAGCCAAGAAGGGGTGGGACAGGGGGACACCGGGGAGCTGTTTTTT
>TRBJ1-6|TRBV7-8|-|-
CASSLRTAYNSPLHF
TGTGCCAGCAGCTTAAGGACAGCCTATAATTCACCCCTCCACTTT
>TRBJ2-3|TRBV3-1/TRBV3-2|-|TRBD2
CASSAYSGKTDTQYF
TGTGCCAGCAGCGCCTATAGCGGGAAAACAGATACGCAGTATTTT
>TRBJ2-5|TRBV10-3|few|TRBD2
CAIRSGGQETQYF
TGTGCCATCAGGAGCGGGGGCCAAGAGACCCAGTACTTC
>TRBJ2-1|TRBV27|-|-
CASSPGGSLNEQFF
TGTGCCAGCAGCCCTGGGGGGAGTCTCAATGAGCAGTTCTTC
>TRBJ1-3|TRBV15|few|-
CATGPQISGNTIYF
TGTGCCACTGGGCCGCAGATCTCTGGAAACACCATATATTTT
>TRBJ2-2|TRBV14|-|-
CASSRARGPTGELFF
TGTGCCAGCAGCCGTGCTCGAGGGCCCACCGGGGAGCTGTTTTTT